The clone carrying this T cell receptor (beta chain) was seen a few times. As yet, its antigen is unknown. This entry comes from a study of identical twins' blood T cells. The three twin pairs were reared together, likely meeting the same infections. Regarding the study as a whole: Top TCRbeta clonotypes were shared more with twin than unrelated donors.

CDR3 length: 16 residues. Germline lookup yields CDR1 SQVTM and CDR2 ANQGSEA. V gave up 0 bases and J gave up 4 bases, with 16 bases separating them. TCRdb re-called the 5' RACE reads through MiXCR, storing one row per CDR3 protein. The data hold roughly 340,000 distinct CDR3 sequences, with about 28% observed a single time. This receptor was taken from a woman between 18 and 55 years old in good health. The rearrangement uses TRBV29-1 and TRBJ2-1; no firm D call. Sequences were obtained from PBMCs. The CDR3 here is CSVEDQTPQRYNEQFF. The CDR3 region has the DNA TGCAGCGTTGAAGATCAAACACCCCAAAGATACAATGAGCAGTTCTTC.